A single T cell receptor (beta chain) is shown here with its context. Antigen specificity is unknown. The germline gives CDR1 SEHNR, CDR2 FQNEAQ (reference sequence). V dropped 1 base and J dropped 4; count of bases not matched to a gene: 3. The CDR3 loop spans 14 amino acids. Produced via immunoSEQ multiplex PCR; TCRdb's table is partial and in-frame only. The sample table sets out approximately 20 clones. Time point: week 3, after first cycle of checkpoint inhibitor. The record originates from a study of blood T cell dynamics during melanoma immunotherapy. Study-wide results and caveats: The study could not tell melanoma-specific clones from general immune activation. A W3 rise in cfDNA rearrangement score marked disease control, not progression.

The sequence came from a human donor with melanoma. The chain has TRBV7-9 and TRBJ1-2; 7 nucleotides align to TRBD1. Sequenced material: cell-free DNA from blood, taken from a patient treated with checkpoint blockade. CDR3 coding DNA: TGTGCCAGCAGCTTAGGACAGGGTGCCTATGGCTACACCTTC. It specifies CASSLGQGAYGYTF.